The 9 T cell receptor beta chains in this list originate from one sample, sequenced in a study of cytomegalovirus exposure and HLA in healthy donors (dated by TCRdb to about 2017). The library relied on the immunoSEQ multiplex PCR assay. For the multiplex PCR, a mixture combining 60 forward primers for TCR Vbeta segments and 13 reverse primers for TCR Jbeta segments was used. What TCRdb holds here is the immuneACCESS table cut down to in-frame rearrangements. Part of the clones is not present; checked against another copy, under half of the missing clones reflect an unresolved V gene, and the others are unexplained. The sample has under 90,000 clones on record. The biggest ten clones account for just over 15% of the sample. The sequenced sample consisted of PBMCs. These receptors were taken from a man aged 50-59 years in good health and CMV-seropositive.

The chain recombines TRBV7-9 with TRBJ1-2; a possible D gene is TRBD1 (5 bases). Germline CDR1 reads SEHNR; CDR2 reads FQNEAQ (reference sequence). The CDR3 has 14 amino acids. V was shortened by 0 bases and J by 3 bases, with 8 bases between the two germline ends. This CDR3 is CASSLATVDYGYTF. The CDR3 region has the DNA TGTGCCAGCAGCTTAGCGACAGTCGACTATGGCTACACCTTC.

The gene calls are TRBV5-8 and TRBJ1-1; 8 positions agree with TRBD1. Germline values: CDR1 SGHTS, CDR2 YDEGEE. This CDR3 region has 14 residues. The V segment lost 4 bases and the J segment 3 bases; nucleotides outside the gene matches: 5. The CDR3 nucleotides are TGTGCCAGCAGCCGACGGGACAGGTACACTGAAGCTTTCTTT. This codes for CASSRRDRYTEAFF. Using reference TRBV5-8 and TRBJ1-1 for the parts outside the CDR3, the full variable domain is EAGVTQSPTHLIKTRGQQATLRCSPISGHTSVYWYQQALGLGLQFLLWYDEGEERNRGNFPPRFSGRQFPNYSSELNVNALELEDSALYLCASSRRDRYTEAFFGQGTRLTVV.

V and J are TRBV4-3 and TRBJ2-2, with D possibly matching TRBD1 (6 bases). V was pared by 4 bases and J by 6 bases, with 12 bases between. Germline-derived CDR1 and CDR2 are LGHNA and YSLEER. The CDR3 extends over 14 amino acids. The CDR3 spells CASSLDEGAGELFF. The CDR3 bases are TGCGCCAGCAGCCTAGACGAGGGGGCCGGGGAGCTGTTTTTT.

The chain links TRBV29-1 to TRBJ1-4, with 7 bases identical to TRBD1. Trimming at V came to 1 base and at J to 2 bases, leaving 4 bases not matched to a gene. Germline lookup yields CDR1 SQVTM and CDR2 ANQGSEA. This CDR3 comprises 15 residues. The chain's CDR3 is CSVEAPGQTNEKLFF. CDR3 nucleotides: TGCAGCGTTGAAGCGCCGGGACAGACTAATGAAAAACTGTTTTTT. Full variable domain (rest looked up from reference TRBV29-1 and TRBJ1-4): SAVISQKPSRDICQRGTSLTIQCQVDSQVTMMFWYRQQPGQSLTLIATANQGSEATYESGFVIDKFPISRPNLTFSTLTVSNMSPEDSSIYLCSVEAPGQTNEKLFFGSGTQLSVL.

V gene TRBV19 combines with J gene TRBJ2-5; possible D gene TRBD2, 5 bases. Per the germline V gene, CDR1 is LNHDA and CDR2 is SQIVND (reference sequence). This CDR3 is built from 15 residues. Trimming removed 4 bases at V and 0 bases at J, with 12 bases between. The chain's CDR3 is CASSTSWEYQETQYF. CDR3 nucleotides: TGTGCCAGTAGTACCTCCTGGGAGTACCAAGAGACCCAGTACTTC. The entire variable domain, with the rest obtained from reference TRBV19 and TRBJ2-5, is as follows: DGGITQSPKYLFRKEGQNVTLSCEQNLNHDAMYWYRQDPGQGLRLIYYSQIVNDFQKGDIAEGYSVSREKKESFPLTVTSAQKNPTAFYLCASSTSWEYQETQYFGPGTRLLVL.

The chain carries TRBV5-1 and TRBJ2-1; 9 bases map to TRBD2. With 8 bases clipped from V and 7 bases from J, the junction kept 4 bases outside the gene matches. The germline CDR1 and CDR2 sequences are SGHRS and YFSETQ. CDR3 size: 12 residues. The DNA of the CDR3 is TGCGCCAGTGGACTAGCGATTAATGAGCAGTTCTTC. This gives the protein CASGLAINEQFF.

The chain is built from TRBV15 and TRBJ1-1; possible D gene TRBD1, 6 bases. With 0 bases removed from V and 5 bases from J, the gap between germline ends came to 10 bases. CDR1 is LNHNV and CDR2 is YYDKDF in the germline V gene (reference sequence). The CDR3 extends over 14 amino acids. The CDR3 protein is CATSRDQGRTEAFF. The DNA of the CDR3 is TGTGCCACCAGCAGAGATCAGGGGCGGACTGAAGCTTTCTTT.

The CDR3 sequence: CATSQTGYGYTF. The CDR3 coding sequence is TGTGCCACCAGCCAGACAGGCTATGGCTACACCTTC. The rearrangement joins TRBV15 to TRBJ1-2; a possible D gene is TRBD1 (6 bases). Trimming shortened V by 5 bases and J by 4 bases, and 8 bases separated the two germline ends. Germline CDR1 LNHNV, CDR2 YYDKDF (reference sequence). The CDR3 consists of 12 residues.

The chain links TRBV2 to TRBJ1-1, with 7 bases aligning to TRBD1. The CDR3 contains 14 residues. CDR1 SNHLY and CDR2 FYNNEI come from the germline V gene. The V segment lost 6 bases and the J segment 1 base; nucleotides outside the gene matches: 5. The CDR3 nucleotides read TGTGCCAGCAGGGGACAGACGTCGAACACTGAAGCTTTCTTT. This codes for CASRGQTSNTEAFF.